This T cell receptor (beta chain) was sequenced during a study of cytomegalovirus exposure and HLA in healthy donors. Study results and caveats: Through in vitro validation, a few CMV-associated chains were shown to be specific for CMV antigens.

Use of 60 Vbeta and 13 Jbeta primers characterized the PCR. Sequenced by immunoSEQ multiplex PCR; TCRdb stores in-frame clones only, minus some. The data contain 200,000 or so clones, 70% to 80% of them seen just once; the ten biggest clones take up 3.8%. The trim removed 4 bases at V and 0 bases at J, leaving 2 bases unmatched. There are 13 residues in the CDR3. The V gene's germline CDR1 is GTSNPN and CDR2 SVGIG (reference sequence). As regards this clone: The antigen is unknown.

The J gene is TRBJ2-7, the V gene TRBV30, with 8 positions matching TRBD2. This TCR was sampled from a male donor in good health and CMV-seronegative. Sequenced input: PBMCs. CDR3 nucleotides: TGTGCCTGGAAGCGGGAGAACTCCTACGAGCAGTACTTC. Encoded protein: CAWKRENSYEQYF.